The 14 T cell receptor beta chains given below trace back to one sample, sequenced in a study of blood T cell repertoires in COVID-19. Data came from immunoSEQ multiplex PCR; TCRdb stores just in-frame clones and leaves some out. The sample contains tens of thousands of clones, 75% to 95% of which appear only once. The sample consisted of peripheral blood. These receptors were taken from a woman older than 75 with active COVID-19.

The rearrangement uses TRBV29-1 and TRBJ2-3; 9 bases align to TRBD2. The CDR3 sequence is 16 residues long. Trimming at V came to 6 bases and at J to 6 bases, leaving 16 bases not matched to a gene. Looked up from germline, CDR1 is SQVTM and CDR2 is ANQGSEA. In nucleotides, the CDR3 is TGCAGCGTCCGGGGAGGCCTAGCGGGAAGTGCGGATACGCAGTATTTT. Its translation is CSVRGGLAGSADTQYF.

The gene calls are TRBV7-9 and TRBJ2-2; a weak D match, TRBD2 (7 bases). V dropped 5 bases and J dropped 4 bases, with 20 bases sitting between them. The CDR3 is 17 residues long. Germline V gives CDR1 SEHNR, CDR2 FQNEAQ (reference sequence). CDR3 coding DNA: TGTGCCAGCAGCCCCAACTCGGGGGGCCTGATCACCGGGGAGCTGTTTTTT. Its translation is CASSPNSGGLITGELFF.

The chain combines TRBV6-5 with TRBJ1-2; D unclear. Germline-derived CDR1 and CDR2 are MNHEY and SVGAGI. Trimming stripped 6 bases from V and 0 bases from J, with 8 bases between. The length of the CDR3 is 13 residues. The CDR3 region is CASRPGTNYGYTF. DNA for the CDR3: TGTGCCAGCAGGCCCGGGACTAACTATGGCTACACCTTC.

CDR3 nucleotides: TGTGCCAGTAGTAACAGGAACACTGAAGCTTTCTTT. It yields the protein CASSNRNTEAFF. The chain joins TRBV19 to TRBJ1-1; D gene ambiguous. The germline V gene encodes CDR1 LNHDA and CDR2 SQIVND (reference sequence). This CDR3 is built from 12 residues. V was shortened by 4 bases and J by 1 base, with 4 bases between the two germline ends.

The rearrangement joins TRBV7-2 to TRBJ2-3; D is uncertain. Germline V CDR1 and CDR2: SGHTA, FQGNSA. The CDR3 extends over 13 amino acids. V lost 1 base to trimming and J lost 8 bases, with 10 bases between them. The CDR3 DNA is TGTGCCAGCAGCTTAGTTCTTAGGAGTACGCAGTATTTT. This sequence encodes CASSLVLRSTQYF.

This chain joins TRBV3-1 (or the pseudogene TRBV3-2) and TRBJ2-1; D perhaps matches TRBD2 (5 bases). Per the germline V gene, CDR1 is LGHDT and CDR2 is YNNKEL (reference sequence). This CDR3 has 16 amino acids. V was pared by 2 bases and J by 0 bases, with 11 bases between. DNA of the CDR3: TGTGCCAGCAGCCAAATGGTGGGGAGCTCCTACAATGAGCAGTTCTTC. This gives the protein CASSQMVGSSYNEQFF.

The chain recombines TRBV18 with TRBJ2-5, with 13 positions matching TRBD2. Trimming at V came to 1 base and at J to 3 bases, leaving 5 bases not matched to a gene. Germline-derived CDR1 and CDR2 are KGHSH and LQKENI. The CDR3 contains 17 residues. CDR3 sequence reads: CASSPRRTSGSEETQYF. The CDR3 nucleotides are TGTGCCAGCTCACCACGGCGGACTAGCGGGAGTGAAGAGACCCAGTACTTC.

This clone appeared a few times. The chain links TRBV15 to TRBJ1-5; 11 bases match TRBD1. V shed 3 bases, J shed 6 bases, and the junction held 4 bases outside the gene matches. From germline, CDR1 is LNHNV and CDR2 YYDKDF (reference sequence). This CDR3 region has 15 residues. The CDR3 loop is CATSRDRGQGQPQHF. In DNA form, the CDR3 reads TGTGCCACCAGCAGGGACAGGGGGCAGGGTCAGCCCCAGCATTTT.

The V call is TRBV30, the J call TRBJ2-1, with TRBD2 matching over 13 bases. The germline V gene has CDR1 GTSNPN and CDR2 SVGIG (reference sequence). J was trimmed by 2 bases and V by 8 bases; bases with no gene match: 0. The CDR3 loop spans 13 amino acids. CDR3 region: CAGTSGAYNEQFF. CDR3 nucleotide sequence: TGTGCCGGGACTAGCGGGGCCTACAATGAGCAGTTCTTC.

The rearrangement links TRBV18 to TRBJ1-2, with D unclear. This CDR3 has 14 residues. Germline loops: CDR1 KGHSH, CDR2 LQKENI. V was cut by 0 bases and J by 4 bases, with 9 bases left in between. CDR3 residues: CASSPPGRGYGYTF. Here the CDR3 DNA reads TGTGCCAGCTCACCACCAGGGAGAGGCTATGGCTACACCTTC. Supplemented by reference TRBV18 and TRBJ1-2, the full variable domain reads NAGVMQNPRHLVRRRGQEARLRCSPMKGHSHVYWYRQLPEEGLKFMVYLQKENIIDESGMPKERFSAEFPKEGPSILRIQQVVRGDSAAYFCASSPPGRGYGYTFGSGTRLTVV.

The CDR3 DNA reads TGTGCCAGCAGCCTTAGCGGGGGGGCGATCAATGAGCAGTTCTTC. Encoded protein: CASSLSGGAINEQFF. V gene TRBV3-1 (or the pseudogene TRBV3-2) combines with J gene TRBJ2-1; 11 bases are a match to TRBD2. Trimming at V came to 4 bases and at J to 6 bases, leaving 5 bases not matched to a gene. Germline CDR1 is LGHDT and CDR2 is YNNKEL (reference sequence). CDR3 length equals 15 residues.

The chain combines TRBV3-1 (or the pseudogene TRBV3-2) with TRBJ1-1; D may be TRBD1 (5 bases). Trimming took 1 base from V and 5 from J, leaving 17 bases between them. Germline CDR1 reads LGHDT; CDR2 reads YNNKEL (reference sequence). CDR3 length: 16 residues. CDR3 sequence (DNA): TGTGCCAGCAGCCAAGTCAGGGTATCGGCGGGAACTGAAGCTTTCTTT. The encoded protein is CASSQVRVSAGTEAFF.

The rearrangement links TRBV4-1 to TRBJ1-2; no reliable D call. This CDR3 has 14 residues. V dropped 0 bases and J dropped 4 bases, with 9 bases sitting between them. CDR1 and CDR2 (germline): MGHRA, YSYEKL. CDR3 bases: TGCGCCAGCAGCCAAGATCCGGAGGTCTATGGCTACACCTTC. Translating gives CASSQDPEVYGYTF.

V gene TRBV6-5 combines with J gene TRBJ2-7, with D possibly matching TRBD1 (7 bases). The CDR3 has 14 residues. The germline V gene encodes CDR1 MNHEY and CDR2 SVGAGI. V lost 5 bases and J lost 0, with 11 bases in between. The CDR3, as DNA: TGTGCCAGCAGTCAGGGGGGTAGCTCCTACGAGCAGTACGTC. Protein: CASSQGGSSYEQYV.